This entry concerns a single T cell receptor beta chain. The antigen is not known. CDR1 and CDR2 from the germline V gene are GTSNPN and SVGIG (reference sequence). V lost 3 bases, J lost 4 bases, and 11 bases lay in between. This CDR3 contains 13 residues. These data come from a study of OX40 agonist ivuxolimab in advanced cancers. The study, taken as a whole, reports: In the 0.1 to 3.0 mg/kg range, CD4+ and CD8+ blood T cells had expanded clonally by week 6.

Sequenced by immunoSEQ multiplex PCR; TCRdb stores in-frame clones only, minus some. This table has roughly 50,000 clones, over 80% appearing once. The input for sequencing was CD4+ or CD8+ T cells sorted from blood, taken in a trial of the OX40 agonist ivuxolimab. The clonotype was recovered from an adult with an advanced solid tumor such as melanoma, head and neck, liver or kidney cancer. V and J are TRBV30 and TRBJ2-3; possibly TRBD1 for D (5 bases). The CDR3 loop reads CAWSPGSPDTQYF. The CDR3 bases are TGTGCCTGGAGCCCAGGGTCCCCAGATACGCAGTATTTT.